Each of the 13 T cell receptor beta chains below was sequenced from the same sample in a study of T cells in Graves' hyperthyroidism and ophthalmopathy. RNA transcripts provided the source from which TCR beta CDR3 regions were amplified. A first-round RT-PCR of the TCR CDR3 used the HTBI primer set. A single record per CDR3 protein comes from TCRdb applying MiXCR to the multiplex PCR reads. The profile shows 350,000 or so distinct CDR3 sequences, around a sixth of them singletons. The material sequenced was blood. Receptors were obtained from a woman aged 40 to 50 with Graves' ophthalmopathy.

The rearrangement uses TRBV30 and TRBJ2-2; D is unresolved. Trimming took 1 base from V and 0 from J, leaving 6 bases between them. CDR1 and CDR2 from the germline V gene are GTSNPN and SVGIG (reference sequence). This CDR3 has 14 residues. The CDR3 sequence: CAWSESSNTGELFF. CDR3 nucleotides: TGTGCCTGGAGTGAATCCTCGAACACCGGGGAGCTGTTTTTT.

This clonotype was counted many times. The chain employs TRBV6-5 and TRBJ2-2, with D perhaps being TRBD1 or TRBD2 (6 bases each). Germline V gene data show CDR1 as MNHEY and CDR2 as SVGAGI. With 2 bases removed from V and 3 bases from J, the gap between germline ends came to 10 bases. This CDR3 comprises 15 residues. The CDR3 coding sequence is TGTGCCAGCAGTTACGAGGGGGGAGACACCGGGGAGCTGTTTTTT. The encoded protein is CASSYEGGDTGELFF.

This clonotype was counted ten times or more. The chain recombines TRBV5-6 with TRBJ1-2; TRBD1 matches 10 bases. CDR1 and CDR2 from the germline V gene are SGHDT and YYEEEE. The CDR3 totals 14 residues. Unmatched junction bases numbered 7, after V lost 4 bases and J lost 7 bases. The CDR3 sequence: CASSTGTGVAGYTF. CDR3 DNA sequence: TGTGCCAGCAGCACCGGGACAGGGGTTGCTGGCTACACCTTC.

Notes on this clonotype: One junction end disagrees with the germline gene, perhaps due to a read error. The J gene is TRBJ2-7, the V gene TRBV28; D unresolved. The better agreement between TRBJ2-1 and the DNA end casts doubt on the J call. CDR3 size: 12 residues. Germline V gives CDR1 MDHEN, CDR2 SYDVKM. CDR3 DNA sequence: TGTGCCAGCACTTTACGGGCCTACGAGCAGTTCTTC. It encodes CASTLRAYEQFF.

At least ten counts were recorded for this clonotype. The chain joins TRBV20-1 to TRBJ2-7, with TRBD2 as a possible D gene (6 bases). There are 14 residues in the CDR3. V lost 0 bases to trimming and J lost 3 bases, with 12 bases between them. Germline V gene sequence: CDR1 DFQATT, CDR2 SNEGSKA (reference sequence). The CDR3 loop is CSARDTVDYYEQYF. The CDR3 DNA sequence: TGCAGTGCTAGAGACACCGTGGACTACTACGAGCAGTACTTC.

This chain connects TRBV28 to TRBJ2-7; a possible D gene is TRBD1 (5 bases). The V end lost 3 bases, the J end lost 3 bases, and 15 bases lay between the germline ends. There are 15 residues in the CDR3. Germline V gives CDR1 MDHEN, CDR2 SYDVKM. The DNA for the CDR3 is TGTGCCAGCAGTTTGTTCGGGCAGGACAACTACGAGCAGTACTTC. Translation: CASSLFGQDNYEQYF.

This chain links TRBV6-2 or TRBV6-3 with TRBJ1-5, with D unresolved. V lost 8 bases and J lost 7, with 18 bases in between. The CDR3 is 14 amino acids. The germline V gene encodes CDR1 MNHEY and CDR2 SVGEGT. CDR3 protein: CASHSPGFGQPQHF. The CDR3 nucleotides read TGTGCCAGCCACTCCCCCGGGTTCGGGCAGCCCCAGCATTTT.

Concerning this clonotype: A much larger clonotype is one base distant, so this may be a read error. The chain combines TRBV24-1 with TRBJ2-6; D might be TRBD1 or TRBD2, each matching 5 bases. CDR1 is KGHDR and CDR2 is SFDVKD in the germline V gene. The germline V and J ends were trimmed by 10 bases and 15 bases, with 30 bases remaining between them. The CDR3 runs 16 residues. CDR3 region: CATLGRDGSGAYALTF. In DNA form, the CDR3 reads TGTGCCACTTTAGGACGGGATGGATCTGGGGCCTACGCCCTGACTTTC.

This clonotype was seen at least ten times. This rearrangement joins TRBV5-1 to TRBJ1-1; no definite D call. V was cut by 1 base and J by 0 bases, with 10 bases left in between. The CDR3 runs to 15 residues. Germline lookup yields CDR1 SGHRS and CDR2 YFSETQ. In DNA, the CDR3 is TGCGCCAGCAGCTTGAAACAGTCTATGAACACTGAAGCTTTCTTT. Translation gives CASSLKQSMNTEAFF. The full variable domain, in which reference TRBV5-1 and TRBJ1-1 provide the parts outside the CDR3, is KAGVTQTPRYLIKTRGQQVTLSCSPISGHRSVSWYQQTPGQGLQFLFEYFSETQRNKGNFPGRFSGRQFSNSRSEMNVSTLELGDSALYLCASSLKQSMNTEAFFGQGTRLTVV.

This clonotype was counted ten times or more. This chain connects TRBV15 to TRBJ2-2; weak D call: TRBD2 (6 bases). The V end lost 9 bases, the J end lost 4 bases, and 27 bases lay between the germline ends. Germline lookup yields CDR1 LNHNV and CDR2 YYDKDF (reference sequence). This CDR3 is 18 amino acids long. In DNA form, the CDR3 reads TGTGCCACGGGGTCTGTGGGGTGGGGAGGAGGTAGCACCGGGGAGCTGTTTTTT. As protein: CATGSVGWGGGSTGELFF.

This clonotype was found many times. The chain carries TRBV2 and TRBJ2-6; D call uncertain. V was trimmed by 7 bases and J by 2 bases, leaving 9 bases between them. CDR3 size: 14 residues. CDR1 and CDR2 from the germline V gene are SNHLY and FYNNEI. The CDR3 loop reads CASTDITGANVLTF. Here the CDR3 DNA reads TGTGCCAGCACAGACATTACTGGGGCCAACGTCCTGACTTTC.

This clonotype showed up many times. The chain links TRBV12-3 or TRBV12-4 to TRBJ1-2, with D unclear. V was shortened by 1 base and J by 8 bases, with 11 bases between the two germline ends. This CDR3 is 13 amino acids long. The CDR3 region has the DNA TGTGCCAGCAGTTTAGGTCCTGCGGGGGGCTACACCTTC. This sequence encodes CASSLGPAGGYTF.

The V call is TRBV11-2, the J call TRBJ2-5; 10 bases map to TRBD1. J was trimmed by 5 bases and V by 1 base; bases with no gene match: 13. CDR1 and CDR2 from the germline V gene are SGHAT and FQNNGV. The CDR3 is 18 residues long. The CDR3 bases are TGTGCCAGCAGCTTAGGGACAGGGGGGGACTCAGGTTGGGAGACCCAGTACTTC. Translating it yields CASSLGTGGDSGWETQYF. Using reference TRBV11-2 and TRBJ2-5 for the parts outside the CDR3, the full variable domain is EAGVAQSPRYKIIEKRQSVAFWCNPISGHATLYWYQQILGQGPKLLIQFQNNGVVDDSQLPKDRFSAERLKGVDSTLKIQPAKLEDSAVYLCASSLGTGGDSGWETQYFGPGTRLLVL.